This TCR beta chain was sequenced during a study of blood T cell repertoires in COVID-19. Profiling relied on immunoSEQ multiplex PCR, and the TCRdb table lists in-frame clones only, not all of them. The data hold some 320,000 clones, with roughly 90% observed a single time. Participant ages covered roughly 18 to 90 years across about two dozen US areas. The CDR3 covers 15 residues. CDR1 and CDR2 from the germline V gene are SGHRS and YFSETQ. Trimming took 0 bases from V and 6 from J; bases not matched to a gene: 2. The sequence derives from a woman in her twenties or thirties who had been exposed to COVID-19. The material sequenced was PBMCs or T cells enriched from blood (not recorded which). J is TRBJ1-6 and V is TRBV5-1; 8 bases fit TRBD1. DNA of the CDR3: TGCGCCAGCAGCTTGGGACAGGGGTTTAATTCACCCCTCCACTTT. Protein sequence: CASSLGQGFNSPLHF.